This T cell receptor (beta chain) is from a study of T cells in localized non-small cell lung cancer. Study results and caveats: A single tumor region was sequenced, leaving heterogeneity possible.

CDR1 SGHTS and CDR2 YDEGEE come from the germline V gene. The CDR3 extends over 18 amino acids. V lost 3 bases to trimming and J lost 4 bases; unmatched junction nucleotides: 12. Sequencing used immunoSEQ multiplex PCR; TCRdb keeps in-frame clones, though not all of them. Among around 34,000 clones listed, just over 90% were seen once. As to this clone: What it binds is not known.

The source is a female donor at least 60 years old with stage I lung adenocarcinoma. The chain carries TRBV5-8 and TRBJ2-2, with 10 bases aligning to TRBD2. Sequenced here: peripheral blood, sampled before any cancer treatment. CDR3: CASSWRSGGAASTGELFF. CDR3 DNA: TGTGCCAGCAGCTGGAGGAGCGGGGGGGCGGCTAGCACCGGGGAGCTGTTTTTT.